The next 22 T cell receptor beta chains were all read from a single sample in a study of siplizumab effects on memory and regulatory T cells. The method was immunoSEQ multiplex PCR; TCRdb's version includes in-frame clones alone and lacks a portion of them. The sample contains about 55,000 clones, about 97% of which appear only once. The sequencing input was naive CD4+ T cells sorted from blood. The source is a human donor in good health.

CDR3: CASCRGNCDEQFF. Written as DNA, the CDR3 is TGTGCCAGCTGTCGGGGGAATTGCGATGAGCAGTTCTTC. This sequence joins TRBV6-5 and TRBJ2-1; the D gene is possibly TRBD2 (6 bases). The CDR3 length is 13 residues. Trimming left V 8 bases short and J 8 bases short, with 16 bases between. Germline CDR1 and CDR2: MNHEY and SVGAGI.

The chain joins TRBV9 to TRBJ2-5; the D gene is possibly TRBD1 (6 bases). The germline CDR1 and CDR2 sequences are SGDLS and YYNGEE. Trimming pared 0 bases from V and 5 bases from J, leaving 8 bases between. The CDR3 runs to 13 residues. The CDR3 sequence is CASSVGQVETQYF. The CDR3 DNA reads as TGTGCCAGCAGCGTAGGACAGGTGGAGACCCAGTACTTC.

This sequence joins TRBV4-2 and TRBJ2-3; D could derive from TRBD1 or TRBD2 (5 bases each). This CDR3 is built from 15 residues. V was shortened by 1 base and J by 4 bases, with 12 bases between the two germline ends. The germline gives CDR1 LGHNA, CDR2 YNFKEQ. The DNA of the CDR3 is TGTGCCAGCAGCCAAGCGGGGCAAGGGTCAGATACGCAGTATTTT. This codes for CASSQAGQGSDTQYF.

This chain uses TRBV5-1 with TRBJ2-7; 9 bases match TRBD1. CDR1 and CDR2 from the germline V gene are SGHRS and YFSETQ. With 4 bases clipped from V and 8 bases from J, the junction kept 4 bases outside the gene matches. CDR3 size: 12 residues. CDR3 in DNA: TGCGCCAGCAGCACGGACAGGGGACAGCAGTACTTC. This sequence encodes CASSTDRGQQYF.

The genes are TRBV6-6 and TRBJ2-7; 8 nucleotides align to TRBD1. V was clipped by 5 bases and J by 2 bases; unmatched bases: 8. The CDR3 is 15 residues long. Germline loops: CDR1 MNHNY, CDR2 SVGAGI (reference sequence). Here the CDR3 DNA reads TGTGCCAGCAGTACTGCAGGGGGCGGGACCTACGAGCAGTACTTC. Its protein is CASSTAGGGTYEQYF.

V usage is TRBV18 and J usage is TRBJ2-1, with TRBD1 matching over 7 bases. Trimming removed 3 bases from V and 2 bases from J; junction bases left unmatched: 4. The length of the CDR3 is 15 residues. The germline V gene has CDR1 KGHSH and CDR2 LQKENI. This chain's CDR3 is CASSPGQGAYNEQFF. The CDR3 nucleotides read TGTGCCAGCTCACCTGGGCAGGGGGCCTACAATGAGCAGTTCTTC.

V is TRBV18 and J is TRBJ2-3; 11 bases are shared with TRBD1. V was pared by 5 bases and J by 4 bases, with 5 bases of the junction left unmatched. Germline V gene data show CDR1 as KGHSH and CDR2 as LQKENI. CDR3 size: 15 residues. The CDR3 protein is CASSARTGGSDTQYF. DNA for the CDR3: TGTGCCAGCTCAGCCAGGACAGGGGGCTCAGATACGCAGTATTTT.

This chain's CDR3 is CASSSSGGNYNEQFF. CDR3 DNA sequence: TGTGCCAGCAGTTCGAGCGGGGGGAACTACAATGAGCAGTTCTTC. The V gene is TRBV28, the J gene TRBJ2-1, with 9 positions matching TRBD2. There are 15 residues in the CDR3. The trim removed 4 bases at V and 3 bases at J, leaving 4 bases unmatched. Looked up from germline, CDR1 is MDHEN and CDR2 is SYDVKM.

This clone has only a few counts. This rearrangement joins TRBV6-1 to TRBJ1-2; no clear D gene. Trimming pared 0 bases from V and 2 bases from J, leaving 1 base between. The CDR3 has 12 residues. Looked up from germline, CDR1 is MNHNS and CDR2 is SASEGT. DNA for the CDR3: TGTGCCAGCAGTGAAGCGAACTATGGCTACACCTTC. As protein: CASSEANYGYTF.

This clone was seen only once. This chain joins TRBV6-6 and TRBJ1-5, with D possibly matching TRBD1 (5 bases). Trimming took off 4 bases at V and 6 bases at J, with 13 bases between the two ends. The length of the CDR3 is 14 residues. Germline V gene lookup returns CDR1 MNHNY and CDR2 SVGAGI (reference sequence). Written as DNA, the CDR3 is TGTGCCAGCAGTTCAGGGACCATAGGTCAGCCCCAGCATTTT. Amino acid sequence: CASSSGTIGQPQHF.

The chain links TRBV9 to TRBJ2-7; D remains unclear. Trimming took off 0 bases at V and 6 bases at J, with 10 bases between the two ends. The CDR3 consists of 13 residues. Germline-derived CDR1 and CDR2 are SGDLS and YYNGEE. Here the CDR3 reads CASSVGQYGEQYF. For the CDR3, the DNA is TGTGCCAGCAGCGTAGGGCAGTACGGCGAGCAGTACTTC.

The chain has TRBV28 and TRBJ2-5; D ambiguous. CDR1 and CDR2 (germline): MDHEN, SYDVKM. The CDR3 is 12 amino acids. Trimming took off 5 bases at V and 7 bases at J, with 11 bases between the two ends. As DNA, the CDR3 is TGTGCCAGCAGTCCGGTTACCTGGACCCAGTACTTC. Its protein product is CASSPVTWTQYF.

About this clone itself: Other nucleotide sequences from this sample produce the same CDR3. The chain couples TRBV6-1 to TRBJ1-1; D not certain. The germline gives CDR1 MNHNS, CDR2 SASEGT. Trimming removed 5 bases from V and 3 bases from J, with 4 bases in between. This CDR3 is built from 11 residues. The CDR3 region has the DNA TGTGCCAGCAGTAGGGACACTGAAGCTTTCTTT. This encodes CASSRDTEAFF.

V is TRBV7-2 and J is TRBJ2-3; D tentatively fits TRBD1 or TRBD2 (6 bases each). Per germline, CDR1 SGHTA and CDR2 FQGNSA. The V end lost 7 bases, the J end lost 10 bases, and 15 bases lay between the germline ends. The CDR3 length is 12 residues. The CDR3 loop reads CASTPGANAQYF. The CDR3 DNA is TGTGCCAGCACCCCGGGGGCGAATGCGCAGTATTTT.

This clone was seen once. V usage is TRBV4-1 and J usage is TRBJ1-1; the D gene is possibly TRBD1 (6 bases). V lost 0 bases, J lost 1 base, and 15 bases lay in between. The CDR3 contains 17 residues. The V gene's germline CDR1 is MGHRA and CDR2 YSYEKL. In nucleotides, the CDR3 is TGCGCCAGCAGCCAAGATAACAGGGTAGTCGGGAACACTGAAGCTTTCTTT. This codes for CASSQDNRVVGNTEAFF.

The chain joins TRBV5-1 to TRBJ2-5, with TRBD2 matching over 10 bases. The junction had 12 bases not matched to a gene; V was cut back by 3 bases and J by 7 bases. Germline CDR1 and CDR2: SGHRS and YFSETQ. CDR3 length: 16 amino acids. CDR3 residues: CASSSLAGGLVSTQYF. The CDR3 DNA reads as TGCGCCAGCAGCTCATTAGCGGGAGGCTTGGTTTCGACCCAGTACTTC.

The V call is TRBV5-6, the J call TRBJ1-4; D gene uncertain. V was trimmed by 0 bases and J by 5 bases, leaving 8 bases between them. CDR3 size: 14 residues. Germline V gene sequence: CDR1 SGHDT, CDR2 YYEEEE. As DNA, the CDR3 is TGTGCCAGCAGCTTGGCCGGATTGAATGAAAAACTGTTTTTT. Its protein is CASSLAGLNEKLFF.

This chain's CDR3 is CASSFGGSNQPQHF. CDR3 DNA sequence: TGCGCCAGCAGCTTCGGAGGTAGCAATCAGCCCCAGCATTTT. The chain combines TRBV5-1 with TRBJ1-5, with D unclear. The V gene's germline CDR1 is SGHRS and CDR2 YFSETQ. This CDR3 region has 14 residues. V lost 2 bases, J lost 0 bases, and 6 bases lay in between.

The CDR3 coding sequence is TGTGCCAGCAGCTTATTCCAGGGAAACAATGAGCAGTTCTTC. Its protein product is CASSLFQGNNEQFF. The chain carries TRBV7-2 and TRBJ2-1; D may be TRBD1 (5 bases). Germline V gene data show CDR1 as SGHTA and CDR2 as FQGNSA. V dropped 2 bases and J dropped 5 bases, with 10 bases sitting between them. The length of the CDR3 is 14 residues.

V is TRBV19 and J is TRBJ2-3, with TRBD2 matching over 10 bases. The CDR3 has 16 amino acids. Trimming took 2 bases from V and 3 from J; bases not matched to a gene: 5. CDR1 and CDR2 from the germline V gene are LNHDA and SQIVND (reference sequence). CDR3 sequence reads: CASSILAGVETDTQYF. CDR3 in DNA: TGTGCCAGTAGTATACTAGCGGGAGTTGAAACAGATACGCAGTATTTT.

The V and J genes are TRBV4-1 and TRBJ2-7, with TRBD2 matching over 7 bases. V gave up 4 bases and J gave up 0 bases; unmatched junction bases: 9. This CDR3 spans 16 amino acids. Germline V lookup: CDR1 MGHRA, CDR2 YSYEKL. CDR3 nucleotide sequence: TGCGCCAGCAGCCCGCCTTGGGGCGGGAGCTCCTACGAGCAGTACTTC. Encoded protein: CASSPPWGGSSYEQYF.

This clone was observed once. The chain is built from TRBV7-2 and TRBJ2-7; 7 bases align to TRBD2. Germline V gives CDR1 SGHTA, CDR2 FQGNSA. The CDR3 covers 14 residues. The trim removed 1 base at V and 5 bases at J, leaving 5 bases unmatched. CDR3 residues: CASSLGGRVNEQYF. The CDR3 DNA reads as TGTGCCAGCAGCTTAGGAGGGAGGGTGAACGAGCAGTACTTC.